These 3 T cell receptor beta chains came from one sample sequenced in a study of shared clonotypes between healthy human individuals (dated by TCRdb to 2018 to 2021). The method behind the library was the immunoSEQ multiplex PCR assay. This is the immuneACCESS table as TCRdb keeps it, with only in-frame sequences that have V and J called. A part of the clones is gone; compared with another copy, unresolved V genes explain less than half, and the rest is unexplained. The sample includes roughly 1,000,000 clones, with around 78% observed a single time. The ten largest clones add up to 0.5% to 0.65% of the sample. Sequences were obtained from memory CD4+ T cells from PBMCs. Reading the label with the study, this specimen's cell subset or site is: CD45RA-negative fraction. These receptors were obtained from a man younger than 35 in good health. Some clones in this sample may be carry-over from other donors' samples.

This clone has a single count. This rearrangement joins TRBV6-5 to TRBJ2-7; D is uncertain. Germline V gene data show CDR1 as MNHEY and CDR2 as SVGAGI. Trimming left V 6 bases short and J 4 bases short, with 13 bases between. CDR3 size: 13 residues. CDR3 protein: CASSRTVLYEQYF. CDR3 coding DNA: TGTGCCAGCAGCCGAACCGTCCTGTACGAGCAGTACTTC.

This sequence joins TRBV27 and TRBJ2-5; the D is unclear. Germline V gene data show CDR1 as MNHEY and CDR2 as SMNVEV (reference sequence). The ends were cut back, 4 bases at V and 8 bases at J, with 11 bases in the middle. This CDR3 contains 12 residues. The CDR3 region has the DNA TGTGCCAGCAGTTCGTACCCGGGTACCCAGTACTTC. This encodes CASSSYPGTQYF.

This clone showed up just a few times. The CDR3 loop reads CASSVELGDSGNTIYF. CDR3 in DNA: TGTGCCAGCAGCGTAGAACTAGGGGACTCTGGAAACACCATATATTTT. The chain couples TRBV9 to TRBJ1-3, with a possible D match to TRBD1 (5 bases). This CDR3 is 16 amino acids long. Per the germline V gene, CDR1 is SGDLS and CDR2 is YYNGEE. V dropped 0 bases and J dropped 0 bases, with 10 bases sitting between them.